This passage covers 2 T cell receptor beta chains from one sample sequenced in a study of OX40 agonist ivuxolimab in advanced cancers. TCRdb keeps only in-frame clones here, not all; method: immunoSEQ multiplex PCR. The table records 90,000 to 120,000 clones, approximately 90% of them present only once. The input for sequencing was CD4+ or CD8+ T cells sorted from blood, taken in a trial of the OX40 agonist ivuxolimab. These receptors originate from an adult with an advanced solid tumor such as melanoma, head and neck, liver or kidney cancer.

V and J are TRBV6-1 and TRBJ1-6, with a weak D call TRBD1 (5 bases). The germline V and J ends were trimmed by 1 base and 7 bases, with 11 bases remaining between them. The germline V gene has CDR1 MNHNS and CDR2 SASEGT. CDR3 length equals 15 residues. For the CDR3, the DNA is TGTGCCAGCAGTGAAGGTCGGGGCTGGAATTCACCCCTCCACTTT. Amino acids: CASSEGRGWNSPLHF.

The CDR3 bases are TGTGCCAGCAGTGAAGCGCGCGGGACAGGCACAGATACGCAGTATTTT. This codes for CASSEARGTGTDTQYF. This chain uses TRBV2 with TRBJ2-3; D possibly corresponds to TRBD1 (7 bases). The V gene's germline CDR1 is SNHLY and CDR2 FYNNEI. Trimming stripped 0 bases from V and 1 base from J, with 11 bases between. This CDR3 is built from 16 residues.